The T cell receptor beta chain described here comes from a study of CD8+ T cells in alopecia areata. Study background: Twice daily, treated patients received 5 to 10 mg of oral tofacitinib. General study findings and limits: While tofacitinib was given, many expanded lesional clones persisted in scalp and blood.

The length of the CDR3 is 14 residues. The germline gives CDR1 GTSNPN, CDR2 SVGIG (reference sequence). With V trimmed by 2 bases and J by 6 bases, 5 bases remained unmatched. Regarding treatment: oral pan-JAK inhibitor, 5-10 mg twice daily. cDNA serving as the sequencing template came from extracted, reverse transcribed RNA. TCRdb keeps only in-frame clones here, not all; method: immunoSEQ multiplex PCR. The repertoire holds tens of thousands of clones, with 70% to 80% as singletons. About this clone itself: Its antigen is unknown.

The clonotype originates from a human donor with alopecia areata. This chain links TRBV30 with TRBJ1-1, with 11 positions matching TRBD1. The sequenced sample was CD8+ T cells sorted from blood, obtained at approximately week 44, from a patient treated with tofacitinib. CDR3 nucleotide sequence: TGTGCCTGGAGTTTGGGACAGGGGGACTCTGAAGCTTTCTTT. Protein product: CAWSLGQGDSEAFF.